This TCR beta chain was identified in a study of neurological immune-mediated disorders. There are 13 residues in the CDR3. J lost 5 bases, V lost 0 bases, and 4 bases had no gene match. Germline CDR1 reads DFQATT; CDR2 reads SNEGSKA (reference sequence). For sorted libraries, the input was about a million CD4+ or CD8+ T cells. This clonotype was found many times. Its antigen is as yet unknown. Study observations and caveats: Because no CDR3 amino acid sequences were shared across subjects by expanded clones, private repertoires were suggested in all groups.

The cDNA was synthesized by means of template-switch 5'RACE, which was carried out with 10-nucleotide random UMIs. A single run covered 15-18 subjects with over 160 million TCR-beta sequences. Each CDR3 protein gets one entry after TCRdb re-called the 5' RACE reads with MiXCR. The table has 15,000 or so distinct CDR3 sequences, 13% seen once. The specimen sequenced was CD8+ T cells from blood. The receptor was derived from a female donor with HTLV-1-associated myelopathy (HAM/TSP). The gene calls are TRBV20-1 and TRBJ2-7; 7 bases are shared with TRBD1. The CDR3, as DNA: TGCAGTGCTAGAGACCCGACAGGGAACGAGCAGTACTTC. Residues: CSARDPTGNEQYF.